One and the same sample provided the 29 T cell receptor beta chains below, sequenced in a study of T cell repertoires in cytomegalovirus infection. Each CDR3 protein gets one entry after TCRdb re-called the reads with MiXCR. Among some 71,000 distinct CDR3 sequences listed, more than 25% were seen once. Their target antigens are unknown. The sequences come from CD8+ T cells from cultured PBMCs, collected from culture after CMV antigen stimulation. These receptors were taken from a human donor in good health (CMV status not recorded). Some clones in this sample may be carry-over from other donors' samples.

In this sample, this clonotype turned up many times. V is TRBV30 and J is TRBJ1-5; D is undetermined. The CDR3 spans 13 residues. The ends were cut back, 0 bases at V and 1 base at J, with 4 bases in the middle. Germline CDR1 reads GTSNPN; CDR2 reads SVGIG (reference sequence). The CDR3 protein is CAWSVGSNQPQHF. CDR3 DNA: TGTGCCTGGAGTGTTGGCAGCAATCAGCCCCAGCATTTT.

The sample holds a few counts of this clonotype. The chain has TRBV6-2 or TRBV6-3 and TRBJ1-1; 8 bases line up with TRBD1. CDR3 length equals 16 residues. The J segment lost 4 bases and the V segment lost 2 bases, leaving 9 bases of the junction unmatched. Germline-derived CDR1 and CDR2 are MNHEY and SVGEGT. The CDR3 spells CASSYPRTGLGTEAFF. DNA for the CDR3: TGTGCCAGCAGTTACCCGAGGACAGGGTTGGGCACTGAAGCTTTCTTT.

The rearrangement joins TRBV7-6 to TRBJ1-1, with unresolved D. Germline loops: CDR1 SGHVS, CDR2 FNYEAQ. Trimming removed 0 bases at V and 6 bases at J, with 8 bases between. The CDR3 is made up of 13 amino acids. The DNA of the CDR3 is TGTGCCAGCAGCTTAGCGGGTTTGCCTGAAGCTTTCTTT. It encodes CASSLAGLPEAFF.

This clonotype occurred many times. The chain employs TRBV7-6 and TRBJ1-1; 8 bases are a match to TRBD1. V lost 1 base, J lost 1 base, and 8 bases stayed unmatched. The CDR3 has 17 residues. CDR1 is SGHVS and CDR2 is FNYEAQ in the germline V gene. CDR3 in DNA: TGTGCCAGCAGCTTAGTTCCAGGGGGCGAAGGGAACACTGAAGCTTTCTTT. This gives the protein CASSLVPGGEGNTEAFF. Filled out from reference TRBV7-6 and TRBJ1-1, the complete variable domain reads GAGVSQSPRYKVTKRGQDVALRCDPISGHVSLYWYRQALGQGPEFLTYFNYEAQQDKSGLPNDRFSAERPEGSISTLTIQRTEQRDSAMYRCASSLVPGGEGNTEAFFGQGTRLTVV.

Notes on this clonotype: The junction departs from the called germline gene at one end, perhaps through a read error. CDR3 region: CASSFATGGSYNSPLHF. CDR3 sequence (DNA): TGTGCTAGCAGCTTCGCGACAGGGGGCTCCTATAATTCACCCCTCCACTTT. V gene TRBV5-8 combines with J gene TRBJ1-6; 9 nucleotides match TRBD1. The CDR3 runs 17 residues. Germline V lookup: CDR1 SGHTS, CDR2 YDEGEE.

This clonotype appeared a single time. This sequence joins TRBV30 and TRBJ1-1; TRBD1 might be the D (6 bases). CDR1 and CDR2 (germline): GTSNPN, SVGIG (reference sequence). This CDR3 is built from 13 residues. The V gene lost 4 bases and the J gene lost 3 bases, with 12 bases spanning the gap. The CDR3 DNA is TGTGCCTGGAATACAGGGTCGGACACTGAAGCTTTCTTT. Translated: CAWNTGSDTEAFF.

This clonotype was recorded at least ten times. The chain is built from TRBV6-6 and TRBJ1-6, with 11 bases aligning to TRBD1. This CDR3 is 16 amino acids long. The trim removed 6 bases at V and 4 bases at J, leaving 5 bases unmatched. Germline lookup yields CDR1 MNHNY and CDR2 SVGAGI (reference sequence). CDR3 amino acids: CASRTGTGGYNSPLHF. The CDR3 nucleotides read TGTGCCAGCAGAACCGGGACAGGGGGATATAATTCACCCCTCCACTTT.

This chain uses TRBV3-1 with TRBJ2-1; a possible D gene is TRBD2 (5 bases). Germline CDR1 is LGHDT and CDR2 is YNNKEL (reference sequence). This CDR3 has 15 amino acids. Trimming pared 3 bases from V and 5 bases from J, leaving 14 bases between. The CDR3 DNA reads TGTGCCAGCAGCCAGCCGATCATGGGAGACAATGAGCAGTTCTTC. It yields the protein CASSQPIMGDNEQFF.

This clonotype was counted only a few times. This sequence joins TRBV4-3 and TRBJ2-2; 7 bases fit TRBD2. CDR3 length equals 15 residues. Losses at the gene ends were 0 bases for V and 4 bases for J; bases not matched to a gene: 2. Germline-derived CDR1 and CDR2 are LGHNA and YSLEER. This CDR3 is CASSQDTSVTGELFF. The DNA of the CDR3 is TGCGCCAGCAGCCAAGATACTAGCGTCACCGGGGAGCTGTTTTTT.

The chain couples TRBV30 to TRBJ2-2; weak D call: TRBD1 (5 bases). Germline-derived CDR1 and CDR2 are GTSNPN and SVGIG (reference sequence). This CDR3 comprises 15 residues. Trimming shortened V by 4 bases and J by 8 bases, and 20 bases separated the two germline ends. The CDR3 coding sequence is TGTGCCTGGAATCAGGGCACCGGGTTTTATGGGGAGCTGTTTTTT. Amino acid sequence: CAWNQGTGFYGELFF.

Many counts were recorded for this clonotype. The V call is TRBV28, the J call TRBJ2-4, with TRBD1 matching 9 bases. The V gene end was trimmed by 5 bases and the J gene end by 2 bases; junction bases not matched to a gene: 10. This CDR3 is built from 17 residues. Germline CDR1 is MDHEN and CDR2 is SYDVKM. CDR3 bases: TGTGCCAGCAGTCTACCGACAGGGGGGACTACCAAAAACATTCAGTACTTC. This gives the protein CASSLPTGGTTKNIQYF. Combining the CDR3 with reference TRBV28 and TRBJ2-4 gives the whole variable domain DVKVTQSSRYLVKRTGEKVFLECVQDMDHENMFWYRQDPGLGLRLIYFSYDVKMKEKGDIPEGYSVSREKKERFSLILESASTNQTSMYLCASSLPTGGTTKNIQYFGAGTRLSVL.

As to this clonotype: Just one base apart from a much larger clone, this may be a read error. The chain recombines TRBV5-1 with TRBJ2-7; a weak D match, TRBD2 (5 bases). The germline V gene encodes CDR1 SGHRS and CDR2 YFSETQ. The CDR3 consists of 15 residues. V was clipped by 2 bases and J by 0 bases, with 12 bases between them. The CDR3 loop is CASSFGTGNSYEQYF. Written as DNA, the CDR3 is TGCGCCAGCAGCTTTGGCACCGGGAACTCCTACGAGCAGTACTTC. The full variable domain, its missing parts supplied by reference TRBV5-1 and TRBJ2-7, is KAGVTQTPRYLIKTRGQQVTLSCSPISGHRSVSWYQQTPGQGLQFLFEYFSETQRNKGNFPGRFSGRQFSNSRSEMNVSTLELGDSALYLCASSFGTGNSYEQYFGPGTRLTVT.

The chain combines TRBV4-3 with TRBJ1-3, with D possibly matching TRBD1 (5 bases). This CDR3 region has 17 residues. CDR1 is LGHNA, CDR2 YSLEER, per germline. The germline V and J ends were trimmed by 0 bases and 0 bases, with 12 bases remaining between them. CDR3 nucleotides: TGCGCCAGCAGCCAAGATCCACGGGGGAGCTCTGGAAACACCATATATTTT. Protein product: CASSQDPRGSSGNTIYF.

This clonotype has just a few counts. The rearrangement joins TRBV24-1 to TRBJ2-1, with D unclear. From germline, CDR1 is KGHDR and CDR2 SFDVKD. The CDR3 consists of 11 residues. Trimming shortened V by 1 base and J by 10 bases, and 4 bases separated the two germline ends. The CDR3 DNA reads TGTGCCACCAGTGATTTAGACGAGCAGTTCTTC. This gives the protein CATSDLDEQFF.

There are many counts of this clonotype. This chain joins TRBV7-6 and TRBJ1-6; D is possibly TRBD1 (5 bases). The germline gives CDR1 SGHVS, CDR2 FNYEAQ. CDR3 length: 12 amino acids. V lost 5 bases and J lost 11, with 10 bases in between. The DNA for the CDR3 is TGTGCCAGCAGCCGGGGGTTTCCACCCCTCCACTTT. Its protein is CASSRGFPPLHF.

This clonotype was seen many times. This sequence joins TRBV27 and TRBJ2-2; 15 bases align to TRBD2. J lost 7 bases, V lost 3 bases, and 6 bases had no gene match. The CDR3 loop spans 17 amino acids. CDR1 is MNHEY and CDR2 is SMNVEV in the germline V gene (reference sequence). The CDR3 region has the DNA TGTGCCAGCAGTTTTCGGACTAGCGGGAGGGCCGTCGGGGAGCTGTTTTTT. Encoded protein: CASSFRTSGRAVGELFF.

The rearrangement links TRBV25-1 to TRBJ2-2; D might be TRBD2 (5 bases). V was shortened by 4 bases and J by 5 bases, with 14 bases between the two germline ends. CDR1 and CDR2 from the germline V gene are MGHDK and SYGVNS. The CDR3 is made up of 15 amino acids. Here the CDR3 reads CASSGFVGDTGELFF. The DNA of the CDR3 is TGTGCCAGCAGTGGTTTTGTCGGGGATACCGGGGAGCTGTTTTTT.

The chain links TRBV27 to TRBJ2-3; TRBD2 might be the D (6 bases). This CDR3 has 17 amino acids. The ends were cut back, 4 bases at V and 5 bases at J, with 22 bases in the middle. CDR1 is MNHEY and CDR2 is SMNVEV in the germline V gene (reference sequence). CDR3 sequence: CASSSVGLRAGGDTQYF. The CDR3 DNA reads TGTGCCAGCAGTTCCGTGGGACTCCGTGCGGGTGGAGATACGCAGTATTTT.

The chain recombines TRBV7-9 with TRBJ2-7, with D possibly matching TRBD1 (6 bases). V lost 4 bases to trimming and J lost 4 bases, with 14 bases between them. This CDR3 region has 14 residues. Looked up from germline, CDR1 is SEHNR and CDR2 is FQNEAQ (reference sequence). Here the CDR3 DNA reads TGTGCCAGCAGCTCTCCCGACAGGAATTACGAGCAGTACTTC. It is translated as CASSSPDRNYEQYF.

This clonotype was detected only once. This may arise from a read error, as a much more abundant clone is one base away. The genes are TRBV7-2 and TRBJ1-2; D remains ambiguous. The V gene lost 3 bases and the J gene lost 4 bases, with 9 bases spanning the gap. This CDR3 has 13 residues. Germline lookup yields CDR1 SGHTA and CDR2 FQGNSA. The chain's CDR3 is CASSFKMPYGYTF. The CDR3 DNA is TGTGCCAGCAGCTTTAAGATGCCCTATGGCTACACCTTC. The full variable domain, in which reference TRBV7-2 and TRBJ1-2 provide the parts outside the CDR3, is GAGVSQSPSNKVTEKGKDVELRCDPISGHTALYWYRQSLGQGLEFLIYFQGNSAPDKSGLPSDRFSAERTGGSVSTLTIQRTQQEDSAVYLCASSFKMPYGYTFGSGTRLTVV.

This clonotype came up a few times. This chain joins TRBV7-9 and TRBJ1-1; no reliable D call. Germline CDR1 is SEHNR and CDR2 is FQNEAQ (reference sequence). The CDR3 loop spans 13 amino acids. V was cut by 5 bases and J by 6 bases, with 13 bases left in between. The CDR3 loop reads CASSTPFTAEAFF. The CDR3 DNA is TGTGCCAGCAGCACCCCCTTCACTGCTGAAGCTTTCTTT.

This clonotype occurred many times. The CDR3 DNA sequence: TGCAGCGTTGAAGTTGAGGCGGGCACTGAAGCTTTCTTT. Encoded protein: CSVEVEAGTEAFF. The rearrangement uses TRBV29-1 and TRBJ1-1; no clear D gene. This CDR3 has 13 amino acids. In germline, CDR1 is SQVTM, CDR2 ANQGSEA. Trimming removed 1 base from V and 4 bases from J, with 10 bases in between.

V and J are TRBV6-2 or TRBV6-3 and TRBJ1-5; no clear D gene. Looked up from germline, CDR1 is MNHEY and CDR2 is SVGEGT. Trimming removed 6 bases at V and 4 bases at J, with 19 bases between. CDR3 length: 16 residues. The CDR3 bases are TGTGCCAGCAGCTTTATGATCGGACTGCGTAATCAGCCCCAGCATTTT. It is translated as CASSFMIGLRNQPQHF.

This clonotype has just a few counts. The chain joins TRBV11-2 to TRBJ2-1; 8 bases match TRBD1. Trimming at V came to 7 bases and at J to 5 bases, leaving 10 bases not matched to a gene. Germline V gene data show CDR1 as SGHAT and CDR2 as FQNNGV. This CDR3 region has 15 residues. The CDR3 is CASKGQGPEHNEQFF. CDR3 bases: TGTGCCAGCAAAGGACAGGGCCCCGAACACAATGAGCAGTTCTTC.

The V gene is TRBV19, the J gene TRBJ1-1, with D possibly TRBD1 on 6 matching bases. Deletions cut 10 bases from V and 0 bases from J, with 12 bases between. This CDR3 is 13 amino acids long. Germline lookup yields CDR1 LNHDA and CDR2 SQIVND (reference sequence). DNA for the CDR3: TGTGCCACCGAGGACAGCATGAACACTGAAGCTTTCTTT. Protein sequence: CATEDSMNTEAFF. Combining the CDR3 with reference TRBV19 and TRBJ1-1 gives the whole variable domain DGGITQSPKYLFRKEGQNVTLSCEQNLNHDAMYWYRQDPGQGLRLIYYSQIVNDFQKGDIAEGYSVSREKKESFPLTVTSAQKNPTAFYLCATEDSMNTEAFFGQGTRLTVV.

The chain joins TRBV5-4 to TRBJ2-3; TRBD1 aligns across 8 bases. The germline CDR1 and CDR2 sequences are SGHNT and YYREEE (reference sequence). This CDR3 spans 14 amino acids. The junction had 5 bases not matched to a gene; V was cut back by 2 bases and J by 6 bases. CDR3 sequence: CASSFAGGADTQYF. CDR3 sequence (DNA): TGTGCCAGCAGCTTCGCAGGGGGCGCGGATACGCAGTATTTT. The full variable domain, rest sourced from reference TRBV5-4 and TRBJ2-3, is ETGVTQSPTHLIKTRGQQVTLRCSSQSGHNTVSWYQQALGQGPQFIFQYYREEENGRGNFPPRFSGLQFPNYSSELNVNALELDDSALYLCASSFAGGADTQYFGPGTRLTVL.

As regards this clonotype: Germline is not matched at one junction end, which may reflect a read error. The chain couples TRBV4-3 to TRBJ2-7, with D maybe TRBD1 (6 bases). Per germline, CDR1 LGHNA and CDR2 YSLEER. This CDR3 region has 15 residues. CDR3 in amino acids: CASSPQATGSYAQYF. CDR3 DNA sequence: TGCGCCAGCAGCCCTCAGGCGACAGGATCCTACGCGCAGTACTTC.

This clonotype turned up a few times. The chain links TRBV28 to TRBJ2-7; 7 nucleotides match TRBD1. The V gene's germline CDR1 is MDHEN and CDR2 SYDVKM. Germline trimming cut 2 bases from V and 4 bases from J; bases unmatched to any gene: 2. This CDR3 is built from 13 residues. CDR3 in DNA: TGTGCCAGCAGTTTACAACAGGGGTACGAGCAGTACTTC. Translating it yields CASSLQQGYEQYF.

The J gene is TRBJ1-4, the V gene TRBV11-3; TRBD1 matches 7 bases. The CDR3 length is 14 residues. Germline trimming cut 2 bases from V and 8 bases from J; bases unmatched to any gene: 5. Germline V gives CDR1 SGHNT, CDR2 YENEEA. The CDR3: CASSLNRGGEKLFF. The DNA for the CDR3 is TGTGCCAGCAGCTTAAACAGGGGTGGCGAAAAACTGTTTTTT.